Each of the 3 T cell receptor beta chains below was sequenced from the same sample in a study of blood T cell repertoires in COVID-19. Measured with immunoSEQ multiplex PCR; TCRdb has only the in-frame clones, and not every one. The sample includes more than 250,000 clones, around 87% of them seen just once. The source material was peripheral blood. All receptors come from a man aged 50-59 years with active or convalescent COVID-19.

The chain joins TRBV9 to TRBJ2-1, with 11 bases matching TRBD1. The CDR3 length is 15 residues. The germline gives CDR1 SGDLS, CDR2 YYNGEE. The junction had 6 bases not matched to a gene; V was cut back by 2 bases and J by 8 bases. This chain's CDR3 is CASSVGQGAIDEQFF. The CDR3 DNA follows: TGTGCCAGCAGCGTCGGACAGGGGGCTATCGATGAGCAGTTCTTC.

CDR3 sequence (DNA): TGCAGTGCTAGTCGGACAGCCAACACTGAAGCTTTCTTT. It yields the protein CSASRTANTEAFF. The chain couples TRBV20-1 to TRBJ1-1; possible D gene TRBD1, 6 bases. V was cut by 3 bases and J by 2 bases, with 10 bases left in between. This CDR3 spans 13 amino acids. The germline gives CDR1 DFQATT, CDR2 SNEGSKA (reference sequence).

The V and J genes are TRBV18 and TRBJ1-2; D ambiguous. V gave up 1 base and J gave up 4 bases, with 10 bases separating them. This CDR3 is 14 amino acids long. Germline V lookup: CDR1 KGHSH, CDR2 LQKENI. The CDR3 spells CASSPREGSYGYTF. The DNA of the CDR3 is TGTGCCAGCTCACCACGAGAGGGTAGCTATGGCTACACCTTC.